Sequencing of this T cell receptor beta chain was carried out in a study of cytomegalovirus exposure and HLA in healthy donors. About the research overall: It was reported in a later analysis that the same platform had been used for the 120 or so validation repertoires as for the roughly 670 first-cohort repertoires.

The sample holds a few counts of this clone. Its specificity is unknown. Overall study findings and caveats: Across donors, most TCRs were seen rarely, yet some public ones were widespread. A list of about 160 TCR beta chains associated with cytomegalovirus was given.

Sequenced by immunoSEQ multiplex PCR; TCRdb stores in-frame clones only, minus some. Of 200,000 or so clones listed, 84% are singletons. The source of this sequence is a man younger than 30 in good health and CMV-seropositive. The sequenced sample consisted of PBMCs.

The CDR3, as DNA: TGTGCCAGCAGCTACGGGACTCACTCAGGTGAGCAGTTCTTC. The encoded protein is CASSYGTHSGEQFF. The chain is built from TRBV7-2 and TRBJ2-1, with a possible D match to TRBD2 (6 bases). Germline V gene sequence: CDR1 SGHTA, CDR2 FQGNSA. Trimming took 4 bases from V and 9 from J, leaving 16 bases between them. The CDR3 consists of 14 residues.